Sequencing of this T cell receptor beta chain was carried out in a study of vaccination and CD4 T cells after COVID-19. With the Oncomine TCR Beta short-read assay, DNA from cultured CD4+ T cells was sequenced. Using its own MiXCR run on the PCR reads, TCRdb lists one record per CDR3 protein. The data contain approximately 12,000 distinct CDR3 sequences, less than 40% of them singletons. This clonotype was seen more than once but under ten times. What it binds is not known. The treatment: roughly 10-day PBMC culture with coronavirus spike peptide pools or control peptides (ViraFEST assay). TCR sequencing followed the expansion of antigen-specific T cells with peptide pools in ViraFEST. The source material was cultured CD4+ T cells from blood. This sequence was found in a human donor with COVID-19.

In nucleotides, the CDR3 is TGCGCCAGCAAGGTGAACGGGTACTATGGCTACACCTTC. Residues: CASKVNGYYGYTF. This chain joins TRBV5-1 and TRBJ1-2, with no clear D. Deletions cut 6 bases from V and 3 bases from J, with 12 bases between. The CDR3 length is 13 residues. Germline loops: CDR1 SGHRS, CDR2 YFSETQ.